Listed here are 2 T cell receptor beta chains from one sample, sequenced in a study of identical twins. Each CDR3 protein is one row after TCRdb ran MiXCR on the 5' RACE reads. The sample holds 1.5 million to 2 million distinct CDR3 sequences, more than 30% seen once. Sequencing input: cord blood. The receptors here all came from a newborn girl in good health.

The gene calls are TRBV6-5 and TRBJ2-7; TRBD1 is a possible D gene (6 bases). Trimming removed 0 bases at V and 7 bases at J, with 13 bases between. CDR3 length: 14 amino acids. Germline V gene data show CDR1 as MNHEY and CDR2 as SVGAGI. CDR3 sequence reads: CASSYSTGYNEQYF. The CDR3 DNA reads TGTGCCAGCAGTTACTCCACAGGGTACAATGAGCAGTACTTC.

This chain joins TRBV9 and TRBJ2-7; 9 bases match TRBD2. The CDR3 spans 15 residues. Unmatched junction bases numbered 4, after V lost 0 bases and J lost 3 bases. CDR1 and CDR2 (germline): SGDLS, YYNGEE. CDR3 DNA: TGTGCCAGCAGCGTAGGCAATAGCGGGGGCTACGAGCAGTACTTC. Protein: CASSVGNSGGYEQYF.